Listed here are 32 T cell receptor beta chains from one sample, sequenced in a study of PD-L1 blockade in urothelial cancer. Time point defined: peripheral blood 6 weeks after treatment start. Sequencing used immunoSEQ multiplex PCR; TCRdb keeps in-frame clones, though not all of them. Of about 120,000 clones in the sample, approximately 90% are singletons; the top ten hold around 1.7%. Sequencing used PBMCs, obtained around atezolizumab (anti-PD-L1) treatment. Every receptor here comes from a man aged 60 to 75 with urothelial cancer.

The gene calls are TRBV28 and TRBJ2-1; D might be TRBD1 (5 bases). The CDR3 spans 16 residues. Germline CDR1 and CDR2: MDHEN and SYDVKM. Between the trimmed V and J ends, which lost 5 bases and 4 bases, there was a span of 18 bases. The CDR3 protein is CASSTPSLGVYNEQFF. CDR3 coding DNA: TGTGCCAGCAGTACTCCATCTTTAGGGGTGTACAATGAGCAGTTCTTC.

The V and J genes are TRBV2 and TRBJ2-7, with 7 bases that match TRBD2. The germline V gene encodes CDR1 SNHLY and CDR2 FYNNEI. With V trimmed by 7 bases and J by 6 bases, 9 bases remained unmatched. The CDR3 is 13 amino acids. In DNA form, the CDR3 reads TGTGCCAGCAACCGGGACTATTTACCCGAGCAGTACTTC. This codes for CASNRDYLPEQYF.

This clone was counted a few times. The rearrangement joins TRBV6-5 to TRBJ1-3; 7 nucleotides agree with TRBD1. V lost 6 bases and J lost 0; bases outside the gene matches: 5. The germline gives CDR1 MNHEY, CDR2 SVGAGI. The CDR3 is made up of 15 amino acids. CDR3 nucleotides: TGTGCCAGCAGGGGACAGTTTCTCTCTGGAAACACCATATATTTT. It is translated as CASRGQFLSGNTIYF.

V gene TRBV5-1 combines with J gene TRBJ1-1, with D uncertain. There are 15 residues in the CDR3. The V gene lost 0 bases and the J gene lost 7 bases, with 16 bases spanning the gap. The V gene's germline CDR1 is SGHRS and CDR2 YFSETQ. The CDR3 sequence: CASSLANGPLFEAFF. In nucleotides, the CDR3 is TGCGCCAGCAGCTTGGCCAATGGGCCCCTTTTTGAAGCTTTCTTT.

V gene TRBV19 combines with J gene TRBJ2-5, with a weak D call TRBD1 (6 bases). Looked up from germline, CDR1 is LNHDA and CDR2 is SQIVND (reference sequence). CDR3 size: 16 residues. Trimming removed 6 bases at V and 5 bases at J, with 22 bases between. CDR3 sequence: CASSNRDIAPGETQYF. DNA for the CDR3: TGTGCCAGTAGCAACCGGGACATTGCCCCAGGGGAGACCCAGTACTTC.

This rearrangement joins TRBV19 to TRBJ1-2; 8 nucleotides agree with TRBD1. The germline V gene has CDR1 LNHDA and CDR2 SQIVND (reference sequence). The junction had 6 bases not matched to a gene; V was cut back by 2 bases and J by 7 bases. This CDR3 contains 14 residues. The CDR3 protein is CASSIPGQGFGYTF. CDR3 sequence (DNA): TGTGCCAGTAGTATACCAGGACAGGGATTTGGCTACACCTTC.

This clone was picked up one time. The chain carries TRBV9 and TRBJ2-6; perhaps TRBD2 as D (6 bases). There are 18 residues in the CDR3. V dropped 7 bases and J dropped 0 bases, with 20 bases sitting between them. Looked up from germline, CDR1 is SGDLS and CDR2 is YYNGEE. For the CDR3, the DNA is TGTGCCAGCGTTAAAGGGGCTAGCGCTAGCTCTGGGGCCAACGTCCTGACTTTC. Encoded protein: CASVKGASASSGANVLTF. Variable domain in full (rest from reference TRBV9 and TRBJ2-6): DSGVTQTPKHLITATGQRVTLRCSPRSGDLSVYWYQQSLDQGLQFLIQYYNGEERAKGNILERFSAQQFPDLHSELNLSSLELGDSALYFCASVKGASASSGANVLTFGAGSRLTVL.

This clone was seen only once. J is TRBJ2-3 and V is TRBV5-6; 15 bases match TRBD2. V lost 4 bases, J lost 4 bases, and 1 base stayed unmatched. Germline V gene data show CDR1 as SGHDT and CDR2 as YYEEEE. CDR3 length: 15 residues. CDR3 in amino acids: CASSGLAGGPDTQYF. The DNA of the CDR3 is TGTGCCAGCAGCGGACTAGCGGGAGGGCCAGATACGCAGTATTTT.

V usage is TRBV7-3 and J usage is TRBJ2-3; 12 nucleotides agree with TRBD2. V shed 4 bases, J shed 3 bases, and the junction held 2 bases outside the gene matches. Germline-derived CDR1 and CDR2 are SGHTA and FQGTGA. The CDR3 has 15 residues. The CDR3 protein is CASSSSGRETDTQYF. As DNA, the CDR3 is TGTGCCAGCAGCTCTAGCGGGAGGGAGACAGATACGCAGTATTTT.

The genes are TRBV30 and TRBJ1-5; 7 nucleotides agree with TRBD1. The germline gives CDR1 GTSNPN, CDR2 SVGIG (reference sequence). The CDR3 covers 14 residues. V lost 1 base to trimming and J lost 6 bases; unmatched junction nucleotides: 6. This CDR3 is CAWSERQGAQPQHF. CDR3 DNA sequence: TGTGCCTGGAGTGAGCGACAGGGAGCTCAGCCCCAGCATTTT. The full variable domain, its missing parts supplied by reference TRBV30 and TRBJ1-5, is SQTIHQWPATLVQPVGSPLSLECTVEGTSNPNLYWYRQAAGRGLQLLFYSVGIGQISSEVPQNLSASRPQDRQFILSSKKLLLSDSGFYLCAWSERQGAQPQHFGDGTRLSIL.

This chain connects TRBV27 to TRBJ1-1; maybe TRBD1 (5 bases). This CDR3 is built from 13 residues. The ends were cut back, 2 bases at V and 4 bases at J, with 8 bases in the middle. Looked up from germline, CDR1 is MNHEY and CDR2 is SMNVEV (reference sequence). CDR3: CASSLLGGTEAFF. DNA for the CDR3: TGTGCCAGCAGTTTACTCGGGGGCACTGAAGCTTTCTTT.

The chain has TRBV5-4 and TRBJ1-3; TRBD1 aligns across 7 bases. CDR3 length equals 13 residues. Germline trimming cut 4 bases from V and 7 bases from J; bases unmatched to any gene: 5. Germline assignment: CDR1 SGHNT and CDR2 YYREEE (reference sequence). The CDR3 DNA follows: TGTGCCAGCAGCCCGACAGGGAGCAACACCATATATTTT. It yields the protein CASSPTGSNTIYF.

The chain links TRBV7-3 to TRBJ1-1, with no clear D. Germline V gene data show CDR1 as SGHTA and CDR2 as FQGTGA. V lost 4 bases and J 1 base, leaving 13 bases between the germline ends. CDR3 length: 15 amino acids. CDR3 loop: CASSSYPAGNTEAFF. The CDR3 coding sequence is TGTGCCAGCAGCTCCTACCCCGCAGGGAACACTGAAGCTTTCTTT.

V gene TRBV5-1 combines with J gene TRBJ2-3; TRBD2 agrees at 9 bases. The CDR3 totals 18 residues. V was pared by 3 bases and J by 0 bases, with 11 bases of the junction left unmatched. CDR1 is SGHRS and CDR2 is YFSETQ in the germline V gene. CDR3 loop: CASSYFTSSGTSTDTQYF. The CDR3 nucleotides read TGCGCCAGCAGCTATTTTACTTCTAGCGGGACTAGCACAGATACGCAGTATTTT.

The chain couples TRBV28 to TRBJ1-2, with D perhaps TRBD1 (5 bases). V was pared by 3 bases and J by 7 bases, with 9 bases between. Germline CDR1 and CDR2: MDHEN and SYDVKM. The CDR3 has 12 residues. This CDR3 reads CASSFREGGYTF. The CDR3 nucleotides are TGTGCCAGCAGTTTCAGGGAGGGTGGCTACACCTTC.

The rearrangement joins TRBV4-1 to TRBJ1-3, with 7 bases identical to TRBD1. There are 16 residues in the CDR3. J was trimmed by 2 bases and V by 1 base; bases with no gene match: 5. CDR1 and CDR2 from the germline V gene are MGHRA and YSYEKL. The CDR3 DNA reads as TGCGCCAGCAGCCAAGCTCTTCAGGGGGCTGGAAACACCATATATTTT. The encoded protein is CASSQALQGAGNTIYF.

This clone was observed a few times. This chain links TRBV7-9 with TRBJ1-2, with 9 bases aligning to TRBD1. The CDR3 sequence is 13 residues long. After removal of 5 bases from V and 6 bases from J, the junction contained 4 bases not matched to a gene. Germline V gives CDR1 SEHNR, CDR2 FQNEAQ (reference sequence). CDR3 bases: TGTGCCAGCAGCCCACGGACAGGGGATGGCTACACCTTC. Translated: CASSPRTGDGYTF.

V gene TRBV6-5 combines with J gene TRBJ1-2; 10 bases map to TRBD1. The germline V gene has CDR1 MNHEY and CDR2 SVGAGI. The CDR3 runs to 15 residues. The J segment lost 2 bases and the V segment lost 6 bases, leaving 6 bases of the junction unmatched. The CDR3 loop is CASREDRGLNYGYTF. The CDR3 nucleotides read TGTGCCAGCAGGGAGGACAGGGGGTTAAACTATGGCTACACCTTC.

The chain recombines TRBV20-1 with TRBJ2-2, with D perhaps matching TRBD2 (5 bases). V lost 5 bases, J lost 7 bases, and 8 bases lay in between. Germline CDR1 DFQATT, CDR2 SNEGSKA (reference sequence). There are 11 residues in the CDR3. Here the CDR3 reads CSAWTHGELFF. CDR3 DNA sequence: TGCAGTGCTTGGACTCACGGGGAGCTGTTTTTT.

This clone came up a few times. The chain couples TRBV4-2 to TRBJ2-7; perhaps TRBD1 as D (5 bases). This CDR3 comprises 14 residues. Germline V gene lookup returns CDR1 LGHNA and CDR2 YNFKEQ. V was cut by 1 base and J by 3 bases, with 10 bases left in between. The CDR3 DNA reads TGTGCCAGCAGCCAAGCGCAGGGTGGCTACGAGCAGTACTTC. Protein: CASSQAQGGYEQYF.

This clone was seen just once. The chain combines TRBV6-5 with TRBJ1-5; D remains ambiguous. The germline V gene has CDR1 MNHEY and CDR2 SVGAGI. This CDR3 has 15 amino acids. The V end lost 6 bases, the J end lost 3 bases, and 15 bases lay between the germline ends. CDR3 sequence reads: CASRELWNDNQPQHF. The DNA of the CDR3 is TGTGCCAGCAGGGAACTATGGAATGACAATCAGCCCCAGCATTTT.

J is TRBJ1-4 and V is TRBV6-5; 7 positions match TRBD1. This CDR3 has 15 residues. V lost 0 bases to trimming and J lost 8 bases; unmatched junction nucleotides: 6. The germline V gene has CDR1 MNHEY and CDR2 SVGAGI. CDR3 coding DNA: TGTGCCAGCAGTTACTCGACAGGGTGGGCGGAAAAACTGTTTTTT. Translating it yields CASSYSTGWAEKLFF.

The chain couples TRBV9 to TRBJ2-3; TRBD1 matches 8 bases. Germline V lookup: CDR1 SGDLS, CDR2 YYNGEE. This CDR3 spans 15 amino acids. J lost 1 base, V lost 5 bases, and 6 bases had no gene match. CDR3 sequence (DNA): TGTGCCAGCAGTACGACAGGGGCCGGCACAGATACGCAGTATTTT. Protein product: CASSTTGAGTDTQYF.

CDR3 nucleotides: TGCGCCAGCAGCTTGGCTCCGGGGGTGAGCGATGGCTACACCTTC. This encodes CASSLAPGVSDGYTF. The genes are TRBV5-1 and TRBJ1-2; a weak D match, TRBD1 (5 bases). The ends were cut back, 0 bases at V and 6 bases at J, with 15 bases in the middle. There are 15 residues in the CDR3. Germline CDR1 SGHRS, CDR2 YFSETQ.

The chain recombines TRBV27 with TRBJ2-7; D uncertain. The ends were cut back, 0 bases at V and 4 bases at J, with 10 bases in the middle. The CDR3 has 14 amino acids. Germline V gene data show CDR1 as MNHEY and CDR2 as SMNVEV (reference sequence). The CDR3 is CASSLSAALYEQYF. The CDR3 bases are TGTGCCAGCAGTTTATCGGCCGCCCTTTACGAGCAGTACTTC.

The chain joins TRBV2 to TRBJ2-2, with D possibly TRBD2 on 6 matching bases. V lost 8 bases to trimming and J lost 7 bases, with 20 bases between them. Germline assignment: CDR1 SNHLY and CDR2 FYNNEI. There are 15 residues in the CDR3. As DNA, the CDR3 is TGTGCCAGCGCTAGACTAGTCTCCCGTGTCGGGGAGCTGTTTTTT. Translated: CASARLVSRVGELFF.

Written as DNA, the CDR3 is TGTGCCAGCAGTCCCCTCGGGACACAGAACACTGAAGCTTTCTTT. Translating it yields CASSPLGTQNTEAFF. The genes are TRBV6-5 and TRBJ1-1; weak D call: TRBD1 (6 bases). The CDR3 runs 15 residues. With 5 bases removed from V and 1 base from J, the gap between germline ends came to 14 bases. In germline, CDR1 is MNHEY, CDR2 SVGAGI.

The V gene is TRBV2, the J gene TRBJ1-1, with TRBD1 matching 8 bases. Germline V CDR1 and CDR2: SNHLY, FYNNEI. CDR3 length: 13 residues. J gave up 3 bases and V 11 bases, and 8 bases lay outside the gene matches. CDR3 in amino acids: CAGRQGADTEAFF. The CDR3 nucleotides read TGTGCCGGACGGCAGGGGGCGGACACTGAAGCTTTCTTT. The whole variable domain, filled in from reference TRBV2 and TRBJ1-1, reads EPEVTQTPSHQVTQMGQEVILRCVPISNHLYFYWYRQILGQKVEFLVSFYNNEISEKSEIFDDQFSVERPDGSNFTLKIRSTKLEDSAMYFCAGRQGADTEAFFGQGTRLTVV.

V usage is TRBV5-1 and J usage is TRBJ2-5, with 11 bases matching TRBD2. Germline CDR1 and CDR2: SGHRS and YFSETQ. Trimming at V came to 4 bases and at J to 1 base, leaving 6 bases not matched to a gene. The CDR3 loop spans 16 amino acids. The DNA of the CDR3 is TGCGCCAGCAGCCCTGCCGGGACTAGCGGCCAAGAGACCCAGTACTTC. Translation gives CASSPAGTSGQETQYF. Drawing the rest from reference TRBV5-1 and TRBJ2-5, the complete variable domain is KAGVTQTPRYLIKTRGQQVTLSCSPISGHRSVSWYQQTPGQGLQFLFEYFSETQRNKGNFPGRFSGRQFSNSRSEMNVSTLELGDSALYLCASSPAGTSGQETQYFGPGTRLLVL.

A single count supports this clone. The chain employs TRBV5-1 and TRBJ2-6, with D possibly matching TRBD2 (7 bases). From germline, CDR1 is SGHRS and CDR2 YFSETQ. Between the trimmed V and J ends, which lost 0 bases and 0 bases, there was a span of 13 bases. The CDR3 sequence is 18 residues long. The CDR3 reads CASSLGGGGGSGANVLTF. Here the CDR3 DNA reads TGCGCCAGCAGCTTGGGTGGCGGGGGCGGCTCTGGGGCCAACGTCCTGACTTTC. The full variable domain, its missing parts supplied by reference TRBV5-1 and TRBJ2-6, is KAGVTQTPRYLIKTRGQQVTLSCSPISGHRSVSWYQQTPGQGLQFLFEYFSETQRNKGNFPGRFSGRQFSNSRSEMNVSTLELGDSALYLCASSLGGGGGSGANVLTFGAGSRLTVL.

The genes are TRBV6-5 and TRBJ1-3; D is unclear. Trimming cost V 0 bases and J 8 bases, with 17 bases left between them. The CDR3 is made up of 16 amino acids. The V gene's germline CDR1 is MNHEY and CDR2 SVGAGI. CDR3 bases: TGTGCCAGCAGTTACTCGGCACCCCCGGAGGGTTACACCATATATTTT. Its protein product is CASSYSAPPEGYTIYF.

The J gene is TRBJ2-3, the V gene TRBV7-8; unclear D gene. The ends were cut back, 3 bases at V and 6 bases at J, with 7 bases in the middle. Germline CDR1 and CDR2: SGHVS and FQNEAQ. The CDR3 covers 12 residues. In DNA form, the CDR3 reads TGTGCCAGCAGCTTGTCCCTTGATACGCAGTATTTT. It yields the protein CASSLSLDTQYF.